These 24 T cell receptor beta chains originate from one sample sequenced in a study of cytomegalovirus exposure and HLA in healthy donors. With 60 Vbeta and 13 Jbeta primers, the PCR was carried out. The protocol was immunoSEQ multiplex PCR, while the TCRdb copy is restricted to in-frame clones and leaves out a portion. Here the sample table reports approximately 72,000 clones. Sample: PBMCs. These receptors were obtained from a middle-aged woman in good health and CMV-seropositive.

This chain links TRBV7-2 with TRBJ2-4; 12 bases are shared with TRBD2. The CDR3 consists of 14 residues. V was pared by 3 bases and J by 6 bases, with 0 bases of the junction left unmatched. Germline values: CDR1 SGHTA, CDR2 FQGNSA. CDR3 in DNA: TGTGCCAGCAGCTTGACTAGCGGGAGAAACATTCAGTACTTC. This encodes CASSLTSGRNIQYF.

This chain uses TRBV6-5 with TRBJ1-1; 9 bases match TRBD1. This CDR3 has 15 residues. V shed 0 bases, J shed 1 base, and the junction held 0 bases outside the gene matches. CDR1 is MNHEY, CDR2 SVGAGI, per germline. The CDR3 loop reads CASSYSDRGNTEAFF. In DNA form, the CDR3 reads TGTGCCAGCAGTTACTCGGACAGGGGGAACACTGAAGCTTTCTTT.

The chain couples TRBV28 to TRBJ2-5, with unresolved D. The DNA end favors TRBJ2-7, so the J call may be wrong. The CDR3 extends over 14 amino acids. Germline CDR1 MDHEN, CDR2 SYDVKM. The chain's CDR3 is CASGTYSPLYEQYF. The DNA for the CDR3 is TGTGCCAGCGGTACCTACTCTCCCCTCTACGAGCAGTACTTC.

V gene TRBV11-3 combines with J gene TRBJ2-7; TRBD2 is a possible D gene (5 bases). The CDR3 is made up of 12 amino acids. V was cut by 5 bases and J by 6 bases, with 11 bases left in between. Per germline, CDR1 SGHNT and CDR2 YENEEA. The DNA for the CDR3 is TGTGCCAGCAGCCCCCCACGGGGCGAGCAGTACTTC. This codes for CASSPPRGEQYF.

The chain couples TRBV7-2 to TRBJ1-2; 7 bases align to TRBD1. Germline V gene sequence: CDR1 SGHTA, CDR2 FQGNSA. V was clipped by 5 bases and J by 4 bases; unmatched bases: 7. This CDR3 has 14 amino acids. CDR3 amino acids: CASSERQGRYGYTF. The CDR3 region has the DNA TGTGCCAGCAGCGAACGACAGGGACGCTATGGCTACACCTTC.

The chain carries TRBV9 and TRBJ2-7; 10 bases match TRBD2. From germline, CDR1 is SGDLS and CDR2 YYNGEE. V lost 3 bases, J lost 0 bases, and 6 bases stayed unmatched. The CDR3 totals 16 residues. CDR3 DNA: TGTGCCAGCAGCGATAATGGACTAGCGGCCTCCTACGAGCAGTACTTC. Protein: CASSDNGLAASYEQYF.

J is TRBJ1-2 and V is TRBV28; D gene ambiguous. Trimming cost V 1 base and J 4 bases, with 4 bases left between them. Germline loops: CDR1 MDHEN, CDR2 SYDVKM. The CDR3 extends over 12 amino acids. The CDR3 DNA is TGTGCCAGCAGTTTATACACCTATGGCTACACCTTC. Translation: CASSLYTYGYTF.

V usage is TRBV6-6 and J usage is TRBJ1-4; no clear D gene. CDR3 length: 13 amino acids. Germline loops: CDR1 MNHNY, CDR2 SVGAGI (reference sequence). V was cut by 5 bases and J by 8 bases, with 12 bases left in between. CDR3: CASSGQPGEKLFF. Here the CDR3 DNA reads TGTGCCAGCAGTGGGCAGCCGGGGGAAAAACTGTTTTTT.

The chain carries TRBV5-6 and TRBJ1-2, with TRBD1 identical over 8 bases. J gave up 2 bases and V 5 bases, and 11 bases lay outside the gene matches. Looked up from germline, CDR1 is SGHDT and CDR2 is YYEEEE. There are 16 residues in the CDR3. The CDR3 is CASRLNRDRLNYGYTF. CDR3 bases: TGTGCCAGCAGGCTGAACCGGGACAGGCTAAACTATGGCTACACCTTC.

This chain connects TRBV9 to TRBJ2-1, with 12 bases identical to TRBD1. The J segment lost 10 bases and the V segment lost 2 bases, leaving 10 bases of the junction unmatched. Germline V gene sequence: CDR1 SGDLS, CDR2 YYNGEE. This CDR3 region has 16 residues. CDR3 coding DNA: TGTGCCAGCAGCGTGGATCCGGGACAGGGGGCTTCAGAGCAGTTCTTC. This sequence encodes CASSVDPGQGASEQFF.

The V and J genes are TRBV27 and TRBJ2-5; 7 bases agree with TRBD2. The CDR3 spans 17 residues. V shed 0 bases, J shed 0 bases, and the junction held 7 bases outside the gene matches. Germline loops: CDR1 MNHEY, CDR2 SMNVEV (reference sequence). CDR3 in amino acids: CASSLSGLADYQETQYF. The CDR3 DNA reads TGTGCCAGCAGTTTATCGGGCCTAGCGGACTACCAAGAGACCCAGTACTTC.

The V gene is TRBV6-6, the J gene TRBJ1-2; TRBD1 matches 8 bases. Germline CDR1 is MNHNY and CDR2 is SVGAGI (reference sequence). This CDR3 is 13 amino acids long. The J segment lost 8 bases and the V segment lost 5 bases, leaving 7 bases of the junction unmatched. DNA of the CDR3: TGTGCCAGCAGTCGGACAGGGAATGGGGGCTACACCTTC. Protein: CASSRTGNGGYTF.

The chain joins TRBV19 to TRBJ1-6; D is ambiguous. Trimming removed 2 bases from V and 7 bases from J, with 9 bases in between. The CDR3 length is 14 residues. Germline CDR1 LNHDA, CDR2 SQIVND (reference sequence). CDR3 loop: CASSISGLNSPLHF. CDR3 in DNA: TGTGCCAGTAGTATATCGGGTTTGAATTCACCCCTCCACTTT.

V is TRBV19 and J is TRBJ2-7; possibly TRBD2 for D (5 bases). Trimming left V 4 bases short and J 6 bases short, with 19 bases between. Germline CDR1 is LNHDA and CDR2 is SQIVND (reference sequence). The CDR3 contains 15 residues. For the CDR3, the DNA is TGTGCCAGTAGTACCAGCCCCGGGGTAAGAGGCGAGCAGTACTTC. Translation gives CASSTSPGVRGEQYF.

V is TRBV5-1 and J is TRBJ2-1, with TRBD2 matching over 7 bases. This CDR3 has 16 residues. Germline CDR1 reads SGHRS; CDR2 reads YFSETQ. With 0 bases clipped from V and 7 bases from J, the junction kept 10 bases outside the gene matches. CDR3 protein: CASSLGGGSEWNEQFF. The CDR3 DNA reads as TGCGCCAGCAGCTTGGGTGGCGGGAGTGAATGGAATGAGCAGTTCTTC. Drawing the rest from reference TRBV5-1 and TRBJ2-1, the complete variable domain is KAGVTQTPRYLIKTRGQQVTLSCSPISGHRSVSWYQQTPGQGLQFLFEYFSETQRNKGNFPGRFSGRQFSNSRSEMNVSTLELGDSALYLCASSLGGGSEWNEQFFGPGTRLTVL.

This chain links TRBV25-1 with TRBJ2-5; unclear D gene. CDR3 length: 14 residues. The germline V and J ends were trimmed by 2 bases and 4 bases, with 11 bases remaining between them. CDR1 and CDR2 (germline): MGHDK, SYGVNS. In nucleotides, the CDR3 is TGTGCCAGCAGTGAAGTGTCTATCACAGAGACCCAGTACTTC. This translates into CASSEVSITETQYF.

The chain recombines TRBV6-4 with TRBJ1-1; 7 positions match TRBD1. Losses at the gene ends were 5 bases for V and 3 bases for J; bases not matched to a gene: 3. There are 13 residues in the CDR3. Germline-derived CDR1 and CDR2 are MRHNA and SNTAGT. CDR3 protein: CASSNRGDTEAFF. For the CDR3, the DNA is TGTGCCAGCAGTAACAGGGGAGACACTGAAGCTTTCTTT.

In nucleotides, the CDR3 is TGTGCCAGCAAAGCCCATAGCGGGGAAAAGTACGAGCAGTACTTC. Translation gives CASKAHSGEKYEQYF. The chain couples TRBV21-1 to TRBJ2-7; no DNA check was done on the table's D call, TRBD2. TRBV21-1 is marked as a pseudogene. CDR3 size: 15 residues.

The chain couples TRBV7-9 to TRBJ2-1; TRBD2 agrees at 10 bases. With 1 base clipped from V and 9 bases from J, the junction kept 3 bases outside the gene matches. The germline CDR1 and CDR2 sequences are SEHNR and FQNEAQ (reference sequence). This CDR3 region has 14 residues. The CDR3 spells CASSLEREGGEQFF. In nucleotides, the CDR3 is TGTGCCAGCAGCTTAGAGCGGGAGGGAGGTGAGCAGTTCTTC.

The chain is built from TRBV5-1 and TRBJ2-7; no firm D call. Germline loops: CDR1 SGHRS, CDR2 YFSETQ. The CDR3 extends over 14 amino acids. The V gene lost 5 bases and the J gene lost 0 bases, with 12 bases spanning the gap. The CDR3 reads CASRVALSSYEQYF. CDR3 coding DNA: TGCGCCAGCAGAGTTGCATTGAGCTCCTACGAGCAGTACTTC. Supplemented by reference TRBV5-1 and TRBJ2-7, the full variable domain reads KAGVTQTPRYLIKTRGQQVTLSCSPISGHRSVSWYQQTPGQGLQFLFEYFSETQRNKGNFPGRFSGRQFSNSRSEMNVSTLELGDSALYLCASRVALSSYEQYFGPGTRLTVT.

The rearrangement uses TRBV29-1 and TRBJ1-1; 8 positions match TRBD1. Germline V gene data show CDR1 as SQVTM and CDR2 as ANQGSEA. The CDR3 totals 12 residues. V lost 6 bases to trimming and J lost 1 base; unmatched junction nucleotides: 1. CDR3 amino acids: CSVGQGNTEAFF. The CDR3 DNA sequence: TGCAGCGTAGGACAGGGGAACACTGAAGCTTTCTTT.

The chain couples TRBV6-6 to TRBJ2-3; TRBD1 matches at 7 bases. CDR3 length: 14 amino acids. V was pared by 9 bases and J by 2 bases, with 8 bases of the junction left unmatched. Germline V lookup: CDR1 MNHNY, CDR2 SVGAGI (reference sequence). The CDR3 DNA sequence: TGTGCCAGTCGGAAGGGGGCTATCACAGATACGCAGTATTTT. Translation: CASRKGAITDTQYF.

V and J are TRBV19 and TRBJ2-2, with 11 bases matching TRBD1. This CDR3 comprises 16 residues. The junction had 8 bases not matched to a gene; V was cut back by 6 bases and J by 5 bases. Germline values: CDR1 LNHDA, CDR2 SQIVND (reference sequence). CDR3 nucleotide sequence: TGTGCCAGTAGACATCCGGGACAGGGGGATACCGGGGAGCTGTTTTTT. It translates to CASRHPGQGDTGELFF.

The V call is TRBV10-1, the J call TRBJ1-2, with 9 bases that match TRBD1. With 4 bases clipped from V and 2 bases from J, the junction kept 11 bases outside the gene matches. The CDR3 is 17 amino acids. CDR1 and CDR2 from the germline V gene are WNHNN and SYGVQD (reference sequence). Here the CDR3 DNA reads TGCGCCAGCAGTGGAGATCCGGGACAGGGATGCAACTATGGCTACACCTTC. It encodes CASSGDPGQGCNYGYTF.